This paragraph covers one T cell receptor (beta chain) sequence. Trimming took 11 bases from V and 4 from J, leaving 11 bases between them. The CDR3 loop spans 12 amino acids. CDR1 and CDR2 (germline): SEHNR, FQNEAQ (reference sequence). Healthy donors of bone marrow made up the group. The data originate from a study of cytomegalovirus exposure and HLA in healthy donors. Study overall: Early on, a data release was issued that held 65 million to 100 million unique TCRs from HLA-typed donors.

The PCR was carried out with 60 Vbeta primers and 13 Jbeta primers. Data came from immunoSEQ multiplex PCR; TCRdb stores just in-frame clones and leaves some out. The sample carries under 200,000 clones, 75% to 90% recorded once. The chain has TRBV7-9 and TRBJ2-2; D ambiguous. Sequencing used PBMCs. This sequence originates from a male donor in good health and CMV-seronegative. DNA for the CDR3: TGTGCCCCCGAGCTTATCACCGGGGAGCTGTTTTTT. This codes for CAPELITGELFF.